These 12 T cell receptor beta chains share one sample of origin, sequenced in a study of early T cells in non-severe SARS-CoV-2 infection. MiXCR, applied by TCRdb to the 5' RACE reads, yields one record per CDR3 protein. Found here are around 99,000 distinct CDR3 sequences, around 10% of them singletons; the top ten hold about 8%. The sequenced sample consisted of whole blood. Receptors were obtained from an adult who was a healthcare worker with PCR-confirmed SARS-CoV-2 infection or an uninfected control (not recorded which).

This clonotype was picked up many times. The CDR3, as DNA: TGCAGCGTGCAGCGGGAGCGCTCCTACAATGAGCAGTTCTTC. This translates into CSVQRERSYNEQFF. The chain joins TRBV29-1 to TRBJ2-1, with TRBD2 matching over 8 bases. Germline CDR1 and CDR2: SQVTM and ANQGSEA. V was clipped by 6 bases and J by 0 bases; unmatched bases: 4. This CDR3 comprises 14 residues.

The chain has TRBV29-1 and TRBJ2-3, with 14 bases that match TRBD2. Germline CDR1 SQVTM, CDR2 ANQGSEA. The CDR3 has 13 residues. V was clipped by 6 bases and J by 8 bases; unmatched bases: 4. CDR3: CSVGLAGEGTQYF. For the CDR3, the DNA is TGCAGCGTGGGACTAGCGGGAGAGGGTACGCAGTATTTT.

The chain has TRBV29-1 and TRBJ1-2; D remains ambiguous. Germline CDR1 and CDR2: SQVTM and ANQGSEA. The CDR3 totals 13 residues. V shed 4 bases and J shed 6 bases, with 15 bases lying between them. The CDR3 DNA is TGCAGCGTTGGTCATAAGTTGGTTGATGGCTACACCTTC. This gives the protein CSVGHKLVDGYTF.

This clonotype occurred many times. The genes are TRBV2 and TRBJ2-7, with TRBD1 identical over 7 bases. Germline CDR1 reads SNHLY; CDR2 reads FYNNEI. The CDR3 spans 14 residues. The J segment lost 5 bases and the V segment lost 6 bases, leaving 10 bases of the junction unmatched. The CDR3 spells CASRSRQGLNEQYF. The DNA of the CDR3 is TGTGCCAGCAGGTCAAGACAGGGTCTGAACGAGCAGTACTTC.

This clonotype was seen only a few times. This chain links TRBV9 with TRBJ2-1; 8 bases are a match to TRBD2. Germline CDR1 is SGDLS and CDR2 is YYNGEE. After removal of 0 bases from V and 9 bases from J, the junction contained 11 bases not matched to a gene. The CDR3 runs 16 residues. CDR3 in DNA: TGTGCCAGCAGCGTAGGAATGCCGAGCGGGAGAGGTGAGCAGTTCTTC. It specifies CASSVGMPSGRGEQFF.

This clonotype came up many times. The chain has TRBV7-2 and TRBJ1-2; no reliable D call. Trimming pared 5 bases from V and 4 bases from J, leaving 14 bases between. Per germline, CDR1 SGHTA and CDR2 FQGNSA. The CDR3 has 14 residues. CDR3 amino acids: CASSPDAGGYGYTF. CDR3 nucleotides: TGTGCCAGCAGCCCAGATGCGGGTGGCTATGGCTACACCTTC.

In this sample, this clonotype turned up a few times. V usage is TRBV3-1 and J usage is TRBJ2-1; D call uncertain. There are 13 residues in the CDR3. V lost 5 bases and J lost 0, with 5 bases in between. Germline assignment: CDR1 LGHDT and CDR2 YNNKEL (reference sequence). The CDR3 sequence: CASSASSYNEQFF. For the CDR3, the DNA is TGTGCCAGCAGCGCAAGCTCCTACAATGAGCAGTTCTTC.

This clonotype was found many times. The J gene is TRBJ2-3, the V gene TRBV20-1; a possible D gene is TRBD2 (5 bases). Germline loops: CDR1 DFQATT, CDR2 SNEGSKA (reference sequence). The CDR3 covers 14 residues. Trimming left V 4 bases short and J 0 bases short, with 11 bases between. The CDR3 reads CSAKVGGSTDTQYF. CDR3 in DNA: TGCAGTGCTAAAGTTGGCGGGAGCACAGATACGCAGTATTTT.

This clonotype was recorded at least ten times. At one of its ends the junction is not consistent with the germline gene, which may arise from a read error. The rearrangement joins TRBV7-9 to TRBJ1-1; D is possibly TRBD1 (6 bases). This CDR3 has 16 amino acids. Germline lookup yields CDR1 SEHNR and CDR2 FQNEAQ (reference sequence). The CDR3, as DNA: TGTGTCAGCAGCTTACGGGGGGCTAATGGAAACACTGAAGCTTTCTTT. It specifies CVSSLRGANGNTEAFF. Filled out from reference TRBV7-9 and TRBJ1-1, the complete variable domain reads DTGVSQNPRHKITKRGQNVTFRCDPISEHNRLYWYRQTLGQGPEFLTYFQNEAQLEKSRLLSDRFSAERPKGSFSTLEIQRTEQGDSAMYLCVSSLRGANGNTEAFFGQGTRLTVV.

This clonotype was picked up a small number of times. The chain recombines TRBV5-4 with TRBJ2-1; TRBD2 aligns across 10 bases. In germline, CDR1 is SGHNT, CDR2 YYREEE (reference sequence). V was pared by 3 bases and J by 4 bases, with 4 bases of the junction left unmatched. The CDR3 totals 15 residues. Here the CDR3 DNA reads TGTGCCAGCAGCTCGTCACTAGCGGGATACAATGAGCAGTTCTTC. Amino acids: CASSSSLAGYNEQFF.

The table lists this clonotype with many counts. J is TRBJ2-1 and V is TRBV12-3 or TRBV12-4; D not resolved. There are 13 residues in the CDR3. V lost 7 bases and J lost 2, with 9 bases in between. The CDR3 region is CASTPRPYNEQFF. Written as DNA, the CDR3 is TGTGCCAGCACCCCGCGGCCCTACAATGAGCAGTTCTTC.

The rearrangement joins TRBV5-4 to TRBJ2-3; no reliable D call. This CDR3 spans 12 amino acids. V was trimmed by 3 bases and J by 4 bases, leaving 6 bases between them. Germline V lookup: CDR1 SGHNT, CDR2 YYREEE (reference sequence). CDR3 sequence (DNA): TGTGCCAGCAGCTCATACCCAGATACGCAGTATTTT. Protein product: CASSSYPDTQYF.